What follows are 2 T cell receptor beta chains derived from one specimen sequenced in a study of blood T cells in healthy people across ages. Combining a sample-barcoded 5' primer with a J-beta primer mix, a second PCR ran for about 6 to 12 cycles. TCRdb redid the calling of the 5' RACE reads with MiXCR, one entry per CDR3 protein. The sample lists about 780,000 distinct CDR3 sequences; around 45% were seen once. The sequencing sample was made of blood. These receptors all stem from an elderly man in good health.

Note on this clonotype: The junction differs from germline at one of its ends, possibly a read error. This chain links TRBV14 with TRBJ1-2; 7 bases match TRBD1. The CDR3 totals 14 residues. Germline V CDR1 and CDR2: SGHDN, FVKESK. DNA of the CDR3: TGCGCCAGCAGCCCGGAGACAGGGACACGTGGCTACACCTTC. This gives the protein CASSPETGTRGYTF. Based on the CDR3 plus reference TRBV14 and TRBJ1-2, the full variable domain is EAGVTQFPSHSVIEKGQTVTLRCDPISGHDNLYWYRRVMGKEIKFLLHFVKESKQDESGMPNNRFLAERTGGTYSTLKVQPAELEDSGVYFCASSPETGTRGYTFGSGTRLTVV.

This clonotype was picked up many times. J is TRBJ2-3 and V is TRBV20-1; 8 nucleotides line up with TRBD2. V lost 5 bases, J lost 0 bases, and 4 bases stayed unmatched. CDR1 DFQATT and CDR2 SNEGSKA come from the germline V gene (reference sequence). CDR3 size: 14 residues. The chain's CDR3 is CSAPSSGSTDTQYF. The CDR3 DNA reads TGCAGTGCTCCTTCTAGCGGGAGCACAGATACGCAGTATTTT.